Listed below are T cell receptor beta chains from one sample, sequenced in a study of OX40 agonist ivuxolimab in advanced cancers. Repertoires were generated with immunoSEQ multiplex PCR, while TCRdb's copy carries only in-frame clones and drops some. The table records fewer than 20,000 clones, approximately 84% of them present only once. The sequenced sample was CD4+ or CD8+ T cells sorted from blood, obtained in a trial of the OX40 agonist ivuxolimab. The source of these receptors is an adult with an advanced solid tumor such as melanoma, head and neck, liver or kidney cancer. Each CDR3 is given with its conserved first and last residue. A D gene is named only where the DNA matches it firmly. Clone size, where shown, is once, few, many, or a class for clones that have expanded.

j_call: TRBJ2-5
clone_size: NA
v_call: TRBV9
d_call: TRBD1
cdr3_nt: TGTGCCAGCAGCGCCACAGGGGGTTCGTACCAAGAGACCCAGTACTTC
cdr3_aa: CASSATGGSYQETQYF

j_call: TRBJ2-3
clone_size: NA
v_call: TRBV10-1
d_call: NA
cdr3_nt: TGCGCCAGCAGTGCCGGGGGGCCCCTCGTACGTTTT
cdr3_aa: CASSAGGPLVRF

j_call: TRBJ1-2
clone_size: once
v_call: TRBV5-8
d_call: NA
cdr3_nt: TGTGCCAAGACCGGGGCAGGGAGCGACTATGGCTACACCTTC
cdr3_aa: CAKTGAGSDYGYTF

j_call: TRBJ1-4
clone_size: few
v_call: TRBV5-4
d_call: NA
cdr3_nt: TGTGCCAGCAGCTTGGGCCCCGGAGACAGCGGTGAAAAACTGTTTTTT
cdr3_aa: CASSLGPGDSGEKLFF

j_call: TRBJ2-7
clone_size: few
v_call: TRBV4-1
d_call: NA
cdr3_nt: TGCGCCAGCAGCCAAGCAGCAGGATCATTGACCTACGAGCAGTACTTC
cdr3_aa: CASSQAAGSLTYEQYF

j_call: TRBJ2-7
clone_size: NA
v_call: TRBV11-2
d_call: NA
cdr3_nt: TGTGCCAGCAGCCCCCAAGGGGGATCCTCCTACGAGCAGTACTTC
cdr3_aa: CASSPQGGSSYEQYF

j_call: TRBJ1-4
clone_size: NA
v_call: TRBV27
d_call: TRBD1
cdr3_nt: TGTGCCAGTGGACAGGGATGGTCGAATGAAAAACTGTTTTTT
cdr3_aa: CASGQGWSNEKLFF

j_call: TRBJ1-4
clone_size: few
v_call: TRBV18
d_call: NA
cdr3_nt: TGTGCCAGCTCACCATGGGGTGAAAAACTGTTTTTT
cdr3_aa: CASSPWGEKLFF

j_call: TRBJ2-7
clone_size: once
v_call: TRBV9
d_call: NA
cdr3_nt: TGTGCCAGCAGCAGGGGGGGCTCCGGCGAGCAGTACTTC
cdr3_aa: CASSRGGSGEQYF

j_call: TRBJ2-3
clone_size: NA
v_call: TRBV5-1
d_call: NA
cdr3_nt: TGCGCCAGCAGCTTGGGAGTGGATACGCAGTATTTT
cdr3_aa: CASSLGVDTQYF

j_call: TRBJ1-5
clone_size: NA
v_call: TRBV4-2
d_call: TRBD1
cdr3_nt: TGTGCCAGCAGCCAAGAGGTAGTGGGGGACAGGGTCGTCCAGCCCCAGCATTTT
cdr3_aa: CASSQEVVGDRVVQPQHF

j_call: TRBJ2-7
clone_size: NA
v_call: TRBV2
d_call: TRBD2
cdr3_nt: TGTGCCAGCAGTGATGTGGGCGCGGGAGGGAGCCACGAGCAGTACTTC
cdr3_aa: CASSDVGAGGSHEQYF

j_call: TRBJ2-7
clone_size: NA
v_call: TRBV5-6
d_call: NA
cdr3_nt: TGTGCCAGCAGCTTTTCGGACACTAGCTACGAGCAGTACTTC
cdr3_aa: CASSFSDTSYEQYF

j_call: TRBJ2-1
clone_size: NA
v_call: TRBV19
d_call: TRBD1
cdr3_nt: TGTGCCAGTAGAACAGGGGGCGCATACAATGAGCAGTTCTTC
cdr3_aa: CASRTGGAYNEQFF

j_call: TRBJ2-3
clone_size: NA
v_call: TRBV6-4
d_call: NA
cdr3_nt: TGTGCCAGCAGCGGCGGGGCACGCACAGATACGCAGTATTTT
cdr3_aa: CASSGGARTDTQYF

j_call: TRBJ2-7
clone_size: NA
v_call: TRBV6-5
d_call: NA
cdr3_nt: TGTGCCAGTATCTTTACCCGGGACGGGGCCTACGAGCAGTACTTC
cdr3_aa: CASIFTRDGAYEQYF

j_call: TRBJ1-4
clone_size: NA
v_call: TRBV7-8
d_call: NA
cdr3_nt: TGTGCCAGCAGCTTAGGAGAGGGGGGGGATGAAAAACTGTTTTTT
cdr3_aa: CASSLGEGGDEKLFF

j_call: TRBJ1-2
clone_size: NA
v_call: TRBV5-5
d_call: NA
cdr3_nt: TGTGCCAGCAGCTCCCTAGGGCTCACCTATGGCTACACCTTC
cdr3_aa: CASSSLGLTYGYTF

j_call: TRBJ1-5
clone_size: few
v_call: TRBV6-5
d_call: NA
cdr3_nt: TGTGCCAGCAGCAATTGTCAGCCCCAGCATTTT
cdr3_aa: CASSNCQPQHF

j_call: TRBJ1-6
clone_size: NA
v_call: TRBV10-1
d_call: NA
cdr3_nt: TGCGCCAGCAGTCAGGCTAGGAATTCACCCCTCCACTTT
cdr3_aa: CASSQARNSPLHF

j_call: TRBJ1-1
clone_size: NA
v_call: TRBV18
d_call: NA
cdr3_nt: TGTGCCAGCTCTGACCAGGGCACTGAAGCTTTCTTT
cdr3_aa: CASSDQGTEAFF

j_call: TRBJ2-7
clone_size: NA
v_call: TRBV9
d_call: TRBD1
cdr3_nt: TGTGCCAGCAGCGTAGCTGGGACAGTTACCGAGCAGTACTTC
cdr3_aa: CASSVAGTVTEQYF

j_call: TRBJ2-7
clone_size: few
v_call: TRBV4-1
d_call: TRBD1
cdr3_nt: TGCGCCAGCAGCCATAGGCAGGGGGCATACGAGCAGTACTTC
cdr3_aa: CASSHRQGAYEQYF

j_call: TRBJ1-4
clone_size: NA
v_call: TRBV9
d_call: TRBD1
cdr3_nt: TGTGCCAGCAGTGACAGGGGAGGGGGTGAAAAACTGTTTTTT
cdr3_aa: CASSDRGGGEKLFF

j_call: TRBJ2-1
clone_size: NA
v_call: TRBV10-1
d_call: NA
cdr3_nt: TGCGCCAGCAGTGATGGCGGGGTCTACAATGAGCAGTTCTTC
cdr3_aa: CASSDGGVYNEQFF

j_call: TRBJ2-7
clone_size: NA
v_call: TRBV7-9
d_call: NA
cdr3_nt: TGTGCCAGCAGCTCGACAGAAAAGACAGGCCTCGAGCAGTACTTC
cdr3_aa: CASSSTEKTGLEQYF

j_call: TRBJ2-1
clone_size: NA
v_call: TRBV5-6
d_call: TRBD1
cdr3_nt: TGTGCCAGCAGCGCCGGGACAGGGGGCTGGGAGCAGTTCTTC
cdr3_aa: CASSAGTGGWEQFF

j_call: TRBJ2-3
clone_size: NA
v_call: TRBV27
d_call: TRBD1
cdr3_nt: TGTGCCAGCAGTTTCAGGACAGGGCTTGGGACAGATACGCAGTATTTT
cdr3_aa: CASSFRTGLGTDTQYF

j_call: TRBJ2-5
clone_size: NA
v_call: TRBV14
d_call: NA
cdr3_nt: TGTGCCAGCAGCCAGCTATTTGGGGCTAACCAAGAGACCCAGTACTTC
cdr3_aa: CASSQLFGANQETQYF

j_call: TRBJ2-1
clone_size: NA
v_call: TRBV5-1
d_call: NA
cdr3_nt: TGCGCCAGCAGCCTTTCTGGGGCCTACAATGAGCAGTTCTTC
cdr3_aa: CASSLSGAYNEQFF

j_call: TRBJ2-3
clone_size: NA
v_call: TRBV9
d_call: TRBD1
cdr3_nt: TGTGCCAGCAGCCCCGATGGGACAGGGACAGATACGCAGTATTTT
cdr3_aa: CASSPDGTGTDTQYF

j_call: TRBJ1-2
clone_size: NA
v_call: TRBV6-5
d_call: NA
cdr3_nt: TGTGCCAGCAGTTACGGTTCAGGGGAAATCTATGGCTACACCTTC
cdr3_aa: CASSYGSGEIYGYTF

j_call: TRBJ1-6
clone_size: NA
v_call: TRBV4-1
d_call: NA
cdr3_nt: TGCGCCAGCAGCCAAACGATGGGGGACTGGCGGAATAATTCACCCCTCCACTTT
cdr3_aa: CASSQTMGDWRNNSPLHF

j_call: TRBJ2-5
clone_size: once
v_call: TRBV15
d_call: TRBD2
cdr3_nt: TGTGCCACCAGCAGAGATCGGGGAGGGAGGGAGACCCAGTACTTC
cdr3_aa: CATSRDRGGRETQYF

j_call: TRBJ1-4
clone_size: NA
v_call: TRBV10-2
d_call: NA
cdr3_nt: TGCGCCAGCAGTGAGGGCAGGGTTGGAGAAAAACTGTTTTTT
cdr3_aa: CASSEGRVGEKLFF

j_call: TRBJ1-2
clone_size: NA
v_call: TRBV28
d_call: TRBD1
cdr3_nt: TGTGCCAGCAGTTGGTCTCGGCCCGACAGGGGCTATGGCTACACCTTC
cdr3_aa: CASSWSRPDRGYGYTF

j_call: TRBJ1-2
clone_size: NA
v_call: TRBV6-5
d_call: NA
cdr3_nt: TGTGCCAGCAGTTACGGCGCGGGATCTAACTATGGCTACACCTTC
cdr3_aa: CASSYGAGSNYGYTF

j_call: TRBJ2-1
clone_size: NA
v_call: TRBV6-6
d_call: NA
cdr3_nt: TGTGCCAGCAGTCATCTGATTTGGGACATGGATGAGCAGTTCTTC
cdr3_aa: CASSHLIWDMDEQFF

j_call: TRBJ2-1
clone_size: NA
v_call: TRBV15
d_call: NA
cdr3_nt: TGTGCCACCGGAACTTGGGCAGAGGTCCTCTACAATGAGCAGTTCTTC
cdr3_aa: CATGTWAEVLYNEQFF

j_call: TRBJ1-2
clone_size: NA
v_call: TRBV30
d_call: NA
cdr3_nt: TGTGCCTGGAGTGTTATATGGGGGGGCGGCTATGGCTACACCTTC
cdr3_aa: CAWSVIWGGGYGYTF

j_call: TRBJ1-3
clone_size: NA
v_call: TRBV5-1
d_call: NA
cdr3_nt: TGCGCCAGCAGCTTTTCTTCGCGGGGGTTTGGAGGAAACACCATATATTTT
cdr3_aa: CASSFSSRGFGGNTIYF

j_call: TRBJ2-3
clone_size: NA
v_call: TRBV9
d_call: TRBD2
cdr3_nt: TGTGCCAGCAGCCTCCTTCCGGGGGGAAGGTCAGATACGCAGTATTTT
cdr3_aa: CASSLLPGGRSDTQYF

j_call: TRBJ2-7
clone_size: NA
v_call: TRBV4-1
d_call: NA
cdr3_nt: TGCGCCAGCAGCCATGTTTGGCCCAACTCCTACGAGCAGTACTTC
cdr3_aa: CASSHVWPNSYEQYF

j_call: TRBJ2-7
clone_size: few
v_call: TRBV27
d_call: NA
cdr3_nt: TGTGCCAGCAGCATTAATATTGTGGGCGAGCAGTACTTC
cdr3_aa: CASSINIVGEQYF

j_call: TRBJ2-2
clone_size: NA
v_call: TRBV7-9
d_call: NA
cdr3_nt: TGTGCCAGCAGCTTCGTCACGGGGACCGGGGAGCTGTTTTTT
cdr3_aa: CASSFVTGTGELFF

j_call: TRBJ1-1
clone_size: NA
v_call: TRBV19
d_call: NA
cdr3_nt: TGTGCCAGTAGTATATCGAGCCCCGGGAACACTGAAGCTTTCTTT
cdr3_aa: CASSISSPGNTEAFF

j_call: TRBJ2-5
clone_size: NA
v_call: TRBV5-1
d_call: TRBD1
cdr3_nt: TGCGCCAGCAGCTTGGCGGGACAGAGACACCAAGAGACCCAGTACTTC
cdr3_aa: CASSLAGQRHQETQYF

j_call: TRBJ2-7
clone_size: NA
v_call: TRBV28
d_call: NA
cdr3_nt: TGTGCCAGCAGTTTTGTGGCGTCCAGGCCCGAGCAGTACTTC
cdr3_aa: CASSFVASRPEQYF

j_call: TRBJ1-2
clone_size: NA
v_call: TRBV20-1
d_call: NA
cdr3_nt: TGCAGTGGTAGAGGGAATGATGGCTACACCTTC
cdr3_aa: CSGRGNDGYTF